This TCR beta chain was retrieved from a study of cytomegalovirus exposure and HLA in healthy donors. Study-level results: In a later analysis, a missense DCLRE1C variant was linked to TCR beta V- and J-gene trimming. An analysis that was carried out later associated 15,000 to 20,000 TCR beta sequences with HLA alleles at 0.05 false discovery rate.

It was with 60 Vbeta and 13 Jbeta primers that the PCR ran. Sequenced by immunoSEQ multiplex PCR; TCRdb stores in-frame clones only, minus some. The sample yields about 200,000 clones, about 79% seen once. About this clone: Its antigen is unidentified.

V dropped 4 bases and J dropped 3; count of bases not matched to a gene: 6. The CDR3 runs to 14 residues. Germline lookup yields CDR1 MNHEY and CDR2 SMNVEV (reference sequence). The chain employs TRBV27 and TRBJ2-7, with TRBD1 identical over 7 bases. The clonotype comes from a man aged 18-30 years in good health and CMV-seronegative. The sequenced material came from PBMCs. The CDR3 here is CASSSYRGDYEQYF. CDR3 bases: TGTGCCAGCAGTTCCTACAGGGGAGACTACGAGCAGTACTTC.